The clone carrying this TCR beta chain was observed a single time. The data were obtained in a study of cytomegalovirus exposure and HLA in healthy donors. In the PCR, 60 Vbeta and 13 Jbeta primers were used. The data were produced by immunoSEQ multiplex PCR, yet TCRdb's version contains in-frame clones alone and is incomplete. The repertoire has approximately 180,000 clones, roughly four fifths of them found once; the top ten carry 4.9%. This CDR3 is 14 amino acids long. Trimming pared 8 bases from V and 0 bases from J, leaving 12 bases between. Germline CDR1 reads MGHDK; CDR2 reads SYGVNS. J is TRBJ2-3 and V is TRBV25-1; weak D call: TRBD2 (6 bases). This TCR was sampled from a woman aged 18-35 years in good health and CMV-seropositive. The sequenced sample was PBMCs. DNA for the CDR3: TGTGCCAGCTCCGGGGGAATCAGCACAGATACGCAGTATTTT. This codes for CASSGGISTDTQYF.